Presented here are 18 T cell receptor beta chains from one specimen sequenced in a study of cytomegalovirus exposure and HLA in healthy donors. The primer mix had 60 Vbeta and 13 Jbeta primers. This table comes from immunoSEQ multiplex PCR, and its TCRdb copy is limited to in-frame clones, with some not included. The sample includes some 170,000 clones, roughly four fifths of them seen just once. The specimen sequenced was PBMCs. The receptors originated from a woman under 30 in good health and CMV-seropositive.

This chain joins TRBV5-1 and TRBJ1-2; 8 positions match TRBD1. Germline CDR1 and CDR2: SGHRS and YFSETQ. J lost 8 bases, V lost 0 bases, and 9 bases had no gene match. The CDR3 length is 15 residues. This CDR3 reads CASSLGGQVIEGYTF. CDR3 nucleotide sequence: TGCGCCAGCAGCTTGGGGGGACAGGTGATAGAGGGCTACACCTTC. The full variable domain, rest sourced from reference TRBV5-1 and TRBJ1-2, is KAGVTQTPRYLIKTRGQQVTLSCSPISGHRSVSWYQQTPGQGLQFLFEYFSETQRNKGNFPGRFSGRQFSNSRSEMNVSTLELGDSALYLCASSLGGQVIEGYTFGSGTRLTVV.

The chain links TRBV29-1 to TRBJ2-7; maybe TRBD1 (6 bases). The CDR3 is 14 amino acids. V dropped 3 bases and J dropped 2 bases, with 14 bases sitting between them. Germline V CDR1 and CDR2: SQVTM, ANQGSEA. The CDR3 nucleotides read TGCAGCGTTGAGATTTTGGACAGAGCCTACGAGCAGTACTTC. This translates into CSVEILDRAYEQYF.

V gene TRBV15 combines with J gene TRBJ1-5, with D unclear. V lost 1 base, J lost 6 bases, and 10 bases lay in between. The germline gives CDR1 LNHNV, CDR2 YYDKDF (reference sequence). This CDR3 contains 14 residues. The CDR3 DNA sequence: TGTGCCACCAGCAGAGGGCCCGGGAGTCAGCCCCAGCATTTT. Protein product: CATSRGPGSQPQHF.

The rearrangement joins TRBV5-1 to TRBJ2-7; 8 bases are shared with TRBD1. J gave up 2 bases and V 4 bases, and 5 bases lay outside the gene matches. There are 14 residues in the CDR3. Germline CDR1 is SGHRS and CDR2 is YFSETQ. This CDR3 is CASSTGQGAYEQYF. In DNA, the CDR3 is TGCGCCAGCAGCACCGGACAGGGTGCCTACGAGCAGTACTTC.

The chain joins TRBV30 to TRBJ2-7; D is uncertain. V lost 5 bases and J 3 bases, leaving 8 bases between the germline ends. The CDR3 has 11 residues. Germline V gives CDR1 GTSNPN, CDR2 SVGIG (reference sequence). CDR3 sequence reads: CAWASLYEQYF. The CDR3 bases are TGTGCCTGGGCGAGCCTCTACGAGCAGTACTTC. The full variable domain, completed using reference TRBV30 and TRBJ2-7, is SQTIHQWPATLVQPVGSPLSLECTVEGTSNPNLYWYRQAAGRGLQLLFYSVGIGQISSEVPQNLSASRPQDRQFILSSKKLLLSDSGFYLCAWASLYEQYFGPGTRLTVT.

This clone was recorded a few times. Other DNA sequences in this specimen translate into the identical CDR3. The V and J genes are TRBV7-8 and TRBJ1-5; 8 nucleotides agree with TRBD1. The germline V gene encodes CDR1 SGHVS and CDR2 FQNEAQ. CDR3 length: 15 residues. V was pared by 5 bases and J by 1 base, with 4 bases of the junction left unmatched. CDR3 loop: CASSLDRVSNQPQHF. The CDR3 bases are TGTGCCAGCAGCCTGGACAGGGTGAGCAATCAGCCCCAGCATTTT.

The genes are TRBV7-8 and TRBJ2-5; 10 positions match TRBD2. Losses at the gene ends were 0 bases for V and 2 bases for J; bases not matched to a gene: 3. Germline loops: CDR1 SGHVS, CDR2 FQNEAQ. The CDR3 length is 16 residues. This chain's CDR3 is CASSLAGLAIQETQYF. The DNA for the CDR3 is TGTGCCAGCAGCTTAGCGGGACTAGCGATTCAAGAGACCCAGTACTTC. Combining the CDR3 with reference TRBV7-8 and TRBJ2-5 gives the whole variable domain GAGVSQSPRYKVAKRGQDVALRCDPISGHVSLFWYQQALGQGPEFLTYFQNEAQLDKSGLPSDRFFAERPEGSVSTLKIQRTQQEDSAVYLCASSLAGLAIQETQYFGPGTRLLVL.

The CDR3 region is CASSVPGLAGGRLAKNIQYF. DNA for the CDR3: TGTGCCAGCAGCGTACCGGGACTAGCGGGGGGGCGTCTAGCCAAAAACATTCAGTACTTC. V is TRBV2 and J is TRBJ2-4, with 16 bases fitting TRBD2. The CDR3 runs to 20 residues. V shed 6 bases and J 0 bases; nucleotides not matched to a gene: 11. Germline lookup yields CDR1 SNHLY and CDR2 FYNNEI.

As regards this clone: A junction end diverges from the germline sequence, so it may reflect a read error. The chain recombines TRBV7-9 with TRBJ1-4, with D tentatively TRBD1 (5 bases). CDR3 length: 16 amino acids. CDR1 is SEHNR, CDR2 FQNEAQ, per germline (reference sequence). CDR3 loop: CSSSSPTGAGDEKLFF. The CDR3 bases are TGTTCCAGCAGCTCCCCCACAGGTGCGGGGGATGAAAAACTGTTTTTT.

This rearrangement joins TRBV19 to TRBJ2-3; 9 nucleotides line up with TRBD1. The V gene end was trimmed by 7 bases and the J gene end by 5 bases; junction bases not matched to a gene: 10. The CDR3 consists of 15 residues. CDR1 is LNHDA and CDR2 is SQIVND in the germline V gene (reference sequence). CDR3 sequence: CASTRQGVWEDTQYF. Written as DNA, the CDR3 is TGTGCCAGTACCCGACAGGGGGTGTGGGAAGATACGCAGTATTTT.

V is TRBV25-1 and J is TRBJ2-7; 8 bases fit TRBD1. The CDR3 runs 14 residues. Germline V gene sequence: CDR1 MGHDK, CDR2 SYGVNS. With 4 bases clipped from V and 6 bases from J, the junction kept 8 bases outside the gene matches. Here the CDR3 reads CASSGELQGGEQYF. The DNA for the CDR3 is TGTGCCAGCAGTGGGGAGCTACAGGGGGGCGAGCAGTACTTC.

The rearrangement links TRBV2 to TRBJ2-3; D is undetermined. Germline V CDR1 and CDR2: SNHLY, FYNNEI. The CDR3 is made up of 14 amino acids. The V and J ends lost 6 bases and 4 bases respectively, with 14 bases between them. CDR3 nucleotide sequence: TGTGCCAGCAGCGCCTCTTGGGCCGCAGATACGCAGTATTTT. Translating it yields CASSASWAADTQYF.

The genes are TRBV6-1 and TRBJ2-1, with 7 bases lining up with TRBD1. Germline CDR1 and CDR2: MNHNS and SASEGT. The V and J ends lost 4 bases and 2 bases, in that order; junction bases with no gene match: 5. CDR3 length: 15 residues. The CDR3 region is CASSGVQGTYNEQFF. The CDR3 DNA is TGTGCCAGCAGTGGGGTACAGGGGACCTACAATGAGCAGTTCTTC.

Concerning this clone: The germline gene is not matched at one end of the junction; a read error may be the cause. The CDR3 here is CASSSGQGSSGANGLTF. As DNA, the CDR3 is TGTGCCAGCAGCTCCGGACAGGGCAGTTCTGGGGCCAACGGCCTGACTTTC. The chain has TRBV7-2 and TRBJ2-6; 8 nucleotides align to TRBD1. CDR3 size: 17 residues. The germline V gene has CDR1 SGHTA and CDR2 FQGNSA.

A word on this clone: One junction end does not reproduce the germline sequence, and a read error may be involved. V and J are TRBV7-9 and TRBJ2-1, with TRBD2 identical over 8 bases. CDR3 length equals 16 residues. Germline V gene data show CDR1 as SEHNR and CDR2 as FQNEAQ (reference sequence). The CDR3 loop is CSSSLVGGASYNEQFF. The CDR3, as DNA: TGTTCCAGCAGCTTAGTCGGGGGGGCCTCCTACAATGAGCAGTTCTTC.

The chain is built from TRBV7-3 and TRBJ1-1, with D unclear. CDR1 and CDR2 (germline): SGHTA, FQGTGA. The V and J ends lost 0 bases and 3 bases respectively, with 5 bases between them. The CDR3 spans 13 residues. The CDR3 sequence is CASSLTRYTEAFF. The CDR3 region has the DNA TGTGCCAGCAGCTTAACGAGGTACACTGAAGCTTTCTTT.

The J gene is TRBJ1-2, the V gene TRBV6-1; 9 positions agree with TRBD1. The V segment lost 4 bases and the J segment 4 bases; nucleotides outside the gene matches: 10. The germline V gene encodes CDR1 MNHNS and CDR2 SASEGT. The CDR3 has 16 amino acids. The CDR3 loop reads CASSGAAGTGTYGYTF. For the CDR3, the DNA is TGTGCCAGCAGTGGGGCAGCGGGGACAGGGACCTATGGCTACACCTTC.

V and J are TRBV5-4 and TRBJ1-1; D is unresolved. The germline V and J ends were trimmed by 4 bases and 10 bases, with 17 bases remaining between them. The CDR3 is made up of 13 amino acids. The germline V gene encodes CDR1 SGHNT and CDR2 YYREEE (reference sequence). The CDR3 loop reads CASSPNFESRAFF. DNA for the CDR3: TGTGCCAGCAGCCCGAATTTCGAGTCTCGAGCTTTCTTT.